This T cell receptor (beta chain) was found in a study of blood T cell repertoires in COVID-19 (TCRdb year 2020). Describing the broader study: Samples from collaborators originated in the United States, Italy and Spain and spanned both the acute and convalescent phases of COVID-19. The prospective study material was composed of cDNA or gDNA derived from T cells, B-cell-depleted T cells, or PBMCs. Deeply sampled blood TCRbeta repertoires from subjects exposed to, actively infected with, or recovered from COVID-19 were included in the dataset. A freely available public database, intended as a resource for researchers studying the immune response to SARS-CoV-2, is where the repertoires were released. Samples came from the ongoing ImmuneRACE study (first 160 participants) plus 1,254 subjects from 6 global collaborators. Nearly every sample came with metadata listing a de-identified subject ID, COVID-19 status, age in years and sex. Where available, HLA class I and class II types were obtained from metadata supplied by the sample provider rather than from assay-based typing. What the research found in general, with its limitations: Clinical and demographic metadata were provided uncurated, with the amount varying by source and participant.

Each collaborating institution followed its own protocols to collect whole blood in K2EDTA tubes. For TCRbeta analysis, collaborators shipped samples in one of three forms: frozen whole blood, isolated PBMCs, or DNA extracted from either of those sample types. TCRbeta CDR3 regions were amplified from genomic DNA using the immunoSEQ Assay, a bias-controlled multiplex PCR. From the authors' description of their analysis: Nucleated cell counts per sample were estimated from amplification of reference gene primers within the assay. To quantify the absolute abundance of each unique TCRbeta CDR3 rearrangement, sequence reads were collapsed and filtered. For each sample, productive Simpson clonality was calculated as the square root of Simpson's diversity index across productive rearrangements. This immuneACCESS table, as held by TCRdb, lists in-frame sequences with V and J called but not all clones. Of the missing ones, under half trace to an unresolved V gene in checked studies; the others have no known cause. The V and J calls and the clone size are those of that table, but D and trimming were determined from the DNA. The sample table holds around 100,000 clones, of which roughly 80% were seen once. The ten largest clonotypes hold more than 3% of the sample.

From the cysteine through the phenylalanine, the CDR3 covers 12 amino acids. The only DNA kept is the CDR3, 36 bases in frame from the first base. As encoded in the germline V gene, CDR1 is SGDLS while CDR2 is YYNGEE. At the junction V is shortened by 0 bases and J by 11 bases, with 11 bases in between. In regard to this clone: There is no known antigen for this receptor. Base quality data are lacking; no much larger clone is found one base away.

What was sequenced was peripheral blood. This clonotype was obtained from a woman older than 75 with active or convalescent COVID-19. The chain is assembled from TRBV9 and TRBJ1-1; there is no confident call for the D gene. Here is the DNA: TGTGCCAGCAGCGTAGTGGAGGGTTCTGCTTTCTTT. It is translated as CASSVVEGSAFF.